This record looks at one T cell receptor (beta chain) sequence and its context. Terminally differentiated effector memory CD45RA+ cells were excluded by CCR7 positive selection of CD45RO-negative cells. The CDR3 length is 14 residues. Trimming shortened V by 4 bases and J by 2 bases, and 11 bases separated the two germline ends. The germline V gene has CDR1 MDHEN and CDR2 SYDVKM. Using immunoSEQ multiplex PCR, the repertoire was profiled, and TCRdb retains in-frame clones only, with some absent. The table lists millions of clones, about 95% of them singletons, with roughly 1.1% in the top ten. This specimen belongs to a study of shared clonotypes between healthy human individuals.

The chain links TRBV28 to TRBJ1-2, with D unclear. Sequencing was done on a sample of naive CD8+ T cells sorted from blood. The clonotype comes from a man between 18 and 35 years old in good health. In DNA, the CDR3 is TGTGCCAGCAGTTCCCCCCCATCCAACTATGGCTACACCTTC. Translation: CASSSPPSNYGYTF.